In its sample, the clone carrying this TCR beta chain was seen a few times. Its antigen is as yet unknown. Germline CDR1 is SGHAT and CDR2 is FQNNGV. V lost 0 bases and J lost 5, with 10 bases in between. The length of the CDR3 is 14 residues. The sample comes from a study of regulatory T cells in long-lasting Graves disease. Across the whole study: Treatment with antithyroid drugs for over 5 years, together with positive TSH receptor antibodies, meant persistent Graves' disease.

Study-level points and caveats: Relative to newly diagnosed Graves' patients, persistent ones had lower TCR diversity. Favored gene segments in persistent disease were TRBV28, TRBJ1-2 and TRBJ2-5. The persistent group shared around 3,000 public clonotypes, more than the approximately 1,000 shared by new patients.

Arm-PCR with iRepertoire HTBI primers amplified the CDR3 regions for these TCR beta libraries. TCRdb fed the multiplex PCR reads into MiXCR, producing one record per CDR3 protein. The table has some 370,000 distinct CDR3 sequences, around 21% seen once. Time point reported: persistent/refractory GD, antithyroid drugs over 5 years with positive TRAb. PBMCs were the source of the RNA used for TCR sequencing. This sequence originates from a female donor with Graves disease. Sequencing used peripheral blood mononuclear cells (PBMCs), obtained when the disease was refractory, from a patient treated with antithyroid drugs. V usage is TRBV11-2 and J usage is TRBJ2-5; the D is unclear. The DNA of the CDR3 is TGTGCCAGCAGCTTAGATGGCAGATGGGAGACCCAGTACTTC. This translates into CASSLDGRWETQYF.